The clone carrying this T cell receptor beta chain was counted a few times. CDR1 is SQVTM, CDR2 ANQGSEA, per germline. The V end lost 7 bases, the J end lost 0 bases, and 25 bases lay between the germline ends. The CDR3 covers 17 residues. From the reads, TCRdb called clonotypes with MiXCR, one entry per CDR3 protein. The sample yields 75,000 to 100,000 distinct CDR3 sequences, 25% to 40% seen once. The data originate from a study of type 1 regulatory T cells. At the level of the study: This in vitro CD4 product, T-allo10, is enriched for Tr1 cells and alloantigen-specific.

Sequenced: CD4+ T cells, either the whole sample or a sorted fraction (not recorded which). The sequence was collected from a human donor in good health. The V and J genes are TRBV29-1 and TRBJ2-7; TRBD1 or TRBD2 may be the D gene (6 bases each). CDR3 coding DNA: TGCAGCGCCAGGTTCGGGGGCCCAGAAGCAACCTCCTACGAGCAGTACTTC. It codes for CSARFGGPEATSYEQYF.